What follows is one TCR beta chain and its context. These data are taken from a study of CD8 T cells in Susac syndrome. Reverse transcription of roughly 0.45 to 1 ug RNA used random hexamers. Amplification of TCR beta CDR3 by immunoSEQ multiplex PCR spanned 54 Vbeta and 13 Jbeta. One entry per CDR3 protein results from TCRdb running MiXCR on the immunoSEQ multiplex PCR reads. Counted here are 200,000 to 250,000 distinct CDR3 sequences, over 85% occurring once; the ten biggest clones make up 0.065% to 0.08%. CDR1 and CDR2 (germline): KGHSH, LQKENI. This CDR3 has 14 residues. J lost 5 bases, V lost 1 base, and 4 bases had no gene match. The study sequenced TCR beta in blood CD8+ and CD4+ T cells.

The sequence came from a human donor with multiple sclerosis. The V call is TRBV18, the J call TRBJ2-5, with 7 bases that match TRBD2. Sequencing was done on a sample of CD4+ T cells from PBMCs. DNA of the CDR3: TGTGCCAGCTCACCACTTAAGGGAGGGGAGACCCAGTACTTC. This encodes CASSPLKGGETQYF.